This T cell receptor (beta chain) was captured by sequencing in a study of T cell responses to AZD1222 COVID-19 vaccine (dated by TCRdb to about 2021). As for the study more broadly: AZD1222 recipients with second doses at about 4 weeks or about 12 weeks were pooled, because spike-specific TCR depth and breadth did not differ between schedules. TCR sequencing was performed for 233 trial participants, of whom some 200 were given two doses of AZD1222 and around 26 were given two doses of MenACWY control vaccine. Trial participants were enrolled by age into 18-55, 56-69 and 70-plus year subgroups, with roughly 160, 29 and 62 TCR-sequenced participants respectively. Overall results and qualifications from the work: Most participants were white British and females outnumbered males, and the authors suggested that clonal diversity may have been underestimated. No day 14 peak-response samples were available, so repertoires were characterized only after the peak T cell response. The vaccine-associated CD4 TCRs covered the entire spike protein, and the dominant responses fell in regions 160-218 and 743-854. Epitopes outside the regions mutated in the B.1.351 and B.1.1.7 variants were reportedly recognized by nearly half of the unique spike-specific TCRs. Conclusions about previously exposed vaccinees were limited because only a handful of AZD1222 recipients were SARS-CoV-2 seropositive at baseline. In the small 56-69-year group, the increase in depth fell short of significance, most likely because of low power. After two AZD1222 doses, both the breadth and the depth of spike-specific TCRs were significantly higher than at day 0 and than in MenACWY recipients.

From the cysteine up to the phenylalanine, the CDR3 has a length of 14 residues. The entry retains the CDR3 DNA only, 42 bases that are in frame from base 1. Cut back by 3 bases and 1 base, the V and J ends lie 4 bases apart. From a lookup of the germline V gene (reference sequence), CDR1 and CDR2 are LNHDA and SQIVND. As regards this clone: Its cognate antigen has yet to be identified. The sample holds no much larger clone one base away, and base qualities are not on file.

The sample's time point label, in plain terms: baseline before first vaccination. Vaccinee samples were obtained from the UK trials COV001 and COV002, which included a single-blind randomized controlled phase 2/3 trial of AZD1222 (ChAdOx1 nCoV-19) in healthy adults. For TCRbeta chain sequencing, PBMC samples were collected from trial participants at day 0 and at day 28 after the second dose. The CDR3 regions of human TCRbeta chains were subjected to immunosequencing. Per the original workflow: TCRs in the repertoires were matched against a reference library of SARS-CoV-2-specific TCRs that had been generated with the MIRA antigen-specificity platform. Breadth was defined as the fraction of unique TCRs that were SARS-CoV-2-associated, and depth was defined as the fraction of total T cells that were SARS-CoV-2-associated. Using the MIRA data, each spike-specific TCR was assigned both to the spike region to which the TCR was reactive and to a CD4 or CD8 class. Log10-transformed breadth and depth values were compared by one-way ANOVA with Sidak's multiple comparisons tests. TCRdb re-hosts the immuneACCESS table, in-frame sequences only. Its copies lack some clones; in the studies checked, an unresolved V gene accounts for under half of them, and the cause for the rest is not known. The V and J calls and the clone size are those of that table, but D and trimming were determined from the DNA. The sample table records 100,000 or so clones; roughly 87% of these occur just once. The ten largest make up around 5% of the sample.

Sample: peripheral blood, taken on day 0 of AZD1222 vaccination. This receptor was identified in an adult in good health. The rearrangement combines TRBV19 with TRBJ2-6; the D gene cannot be resolved reliably. The CDR3 is CASSMWSGANVLTF. The base sequence is TGTGCCAGTAGTATGTGGTCTGGGGCCAACGTCCTGACTTTC. Supplemented by the reference TRBV19 and TRBJ2-6 proteins around the CDR3, the complete variable domain is DGGITQSPKYLFRKEGQNVTLSCEQNLNHDAMYWYRQDPGQGLRLIYYSQIVNDFQKGDIAEGYSVSREKKESFPLTVTSAQKNPTAFYLCASSMWSGANVLTFGAGSRLTVL.